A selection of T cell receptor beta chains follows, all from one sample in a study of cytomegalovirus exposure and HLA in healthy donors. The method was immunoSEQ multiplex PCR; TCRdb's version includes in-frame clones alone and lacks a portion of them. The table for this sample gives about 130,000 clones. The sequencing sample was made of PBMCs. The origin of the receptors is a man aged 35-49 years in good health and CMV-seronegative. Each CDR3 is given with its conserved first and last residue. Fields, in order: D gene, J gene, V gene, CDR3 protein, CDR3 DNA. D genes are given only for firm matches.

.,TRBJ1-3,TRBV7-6,CASSLLGHSGNTIYF,TGTGCCAGCAGCTTATTGGGGCACTCTGGAAACACCATATATTTT
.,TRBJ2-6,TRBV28,CASSLSLGQGTGANVLTF,TGTGCCAGCAGTTTATCTCTTGGCCAGGGGACTGGGGCCAACGTCCTGACTTTC
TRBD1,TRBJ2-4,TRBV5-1,CASSLKGQGEGIQYF,TGCGCCAGCAGCTTGAAAGGACAGGGAGAGGGCATTCAGTACTTC
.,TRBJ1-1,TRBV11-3,CASSLTGAAFF,TGTGCCAGCAGCCTTACTGGTGCAGCTTTCTTT
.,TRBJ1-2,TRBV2,CASSEALGGYYGYTF,TGTGCCAGCAGTGAAGCGCTTGGGGGCTACTATGGCTACACCTTC
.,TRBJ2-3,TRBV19,CASSIVRTSTDTQYF,TGTGCCAGTAGTATCGTTAGGACTAGCACAGATACGCAGTATTTT
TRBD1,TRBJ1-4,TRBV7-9,CASSLKGTVNEKLFF,TGTGCCAGCAGCTTAAAAGGGACAGTTAATGAAAAACTGTTTTTT
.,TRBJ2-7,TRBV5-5,CASSLLGTPPLEQYF,TGTGCCAGCAGCTTGTTAGGGACTCCGCCCCTCGAGCAGTACTTC
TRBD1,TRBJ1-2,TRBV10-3,CAIRDRAITNYGYTF,TGTGCCATCAGGGACAGGGCGATAACTAACTATGGCTACACCTTC
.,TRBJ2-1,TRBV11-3,CASSLDPSRGSRVF,TGTGCCAGCAGCTTAGATCCTTCCAGGGGATCGAGAGTCTTC
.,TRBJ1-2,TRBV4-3,CASSQGLRQHGYTF,TGCGCCAGCAGCCAAGGTTTACGACAACATGGCTACACCTTC
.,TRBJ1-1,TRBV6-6,CASSYNWGHGDEAFF,TGTGCCAGCAGTTACAATTGGGGGCACGGGGATGAAGCTTTCTTT
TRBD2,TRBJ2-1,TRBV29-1,CSVGVAGGARNEQFF,TGCAGCGTTGGAGTAGCGGGAGGTGCGAGAAATGAGCAGTTCTTC
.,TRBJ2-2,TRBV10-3,CAIGGAGGELFF,TGTGCCATCGGAGGTGCGGGCGGGGAGCTGTTTTTT
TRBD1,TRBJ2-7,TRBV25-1,CASSRGQFYEQYF,TGTGCCAGCAGTCGGGGACAGTTCTACGAGCAGTACTTC
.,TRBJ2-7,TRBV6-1,CASSESGSYEQYF,TGTGCCAGCAGTGAATCAGGCTCCTACGAGCAGTACTTC
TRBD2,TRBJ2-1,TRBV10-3,CAISPLADEQFF,TGTGCCATCAGCCCACTAGCGGATGAGCAGTTCTTC
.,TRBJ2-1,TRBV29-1,CSVDFRGSYNEQFF,TGCAGCGTTGATTTTCGCGGTTCCTACAATGAGCAGTTCTTC
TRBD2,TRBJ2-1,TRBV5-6,CASSWLTSGRDNEQFF,TGTGCCAGCAGCTGGTTGACTAGCGGGAGGGACAATGAGCAGTTCTTC
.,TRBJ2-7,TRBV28,CASSLSVVSYEQYF,TGTGCCAGCAGTTTATCGGTAGTCTCCTACGAGCAGTACTTC
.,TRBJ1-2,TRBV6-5,CASSAMAGKGGYTF,TGTGCCAGCAGTGCCATGGCAGGGAAGGGTGGCTACACCTTC
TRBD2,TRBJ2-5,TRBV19,CASALGRGTQYF,TGTGCCAGCGCTCTAGGGAGGGGGACCCAGTACTTC
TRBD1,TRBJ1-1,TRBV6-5,CASRQTGPNTEAFF,TGTGCCAGCAGGCAGACAGGGCCGAACACTGAAGCTTTCTTT
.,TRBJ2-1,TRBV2,CASTPEGLGNEQFF,TGTGCCAGCACCCCCGAGGGCTTAGGGAATGAGCAGTTCTTC
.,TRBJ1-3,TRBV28,CASSSAFRSGNTIYF,TGTGCCAGCAGTTCCGCATTTAGATCTGGAAACACCATATATTTT
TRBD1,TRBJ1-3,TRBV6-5,CASRGQGAFSIYF,TGTGCCAGCCGAGGACAGGGGGCGTTCTCCATATATTTT
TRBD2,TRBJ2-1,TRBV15,CATSRGAAGGEGEQFF,TGTGCCACCAGCAGAGGGGCAGCGGGAGGAGAGGGAGAGCAGTTCTTC
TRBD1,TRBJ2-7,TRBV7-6,CASSHTGGYEQYF,TGTGCCAGCAGCCATACAGGGGGGTACGAGCAGTACTTC
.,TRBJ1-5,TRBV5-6,CASSFTGHNQPQHF,TGTGCCAGCAGCTTTACAGGTCACAACCAGCCCCAGCATTTT